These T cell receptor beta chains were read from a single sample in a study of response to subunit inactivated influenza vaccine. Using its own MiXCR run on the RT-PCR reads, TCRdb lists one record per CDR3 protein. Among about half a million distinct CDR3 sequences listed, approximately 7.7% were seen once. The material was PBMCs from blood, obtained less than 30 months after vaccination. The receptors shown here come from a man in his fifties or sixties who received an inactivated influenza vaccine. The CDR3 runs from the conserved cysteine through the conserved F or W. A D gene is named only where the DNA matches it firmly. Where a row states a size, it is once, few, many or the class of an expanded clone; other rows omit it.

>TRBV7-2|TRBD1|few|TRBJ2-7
TGTGCCAGCAGCCGAAGGACAGGGACGCCCCACGAGCAGTACTTC
CASSRRTGTPHEQYF
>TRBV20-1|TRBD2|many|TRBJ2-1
TGCAGTGCCCTACTCGGGACTAGCGGGAAGTACAATGAGCAGTTCTTC
CSALLGTSGKYNEQFF
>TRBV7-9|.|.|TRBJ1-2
TGTGCCAGCAGCTTCGGTAGGCAGGGAATCTATGGCTACACCTTC
CASSFGRQGIYGYTF
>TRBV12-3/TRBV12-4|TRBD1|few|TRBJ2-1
TGTGCCAGCAGTTCGACAGGGGGGGTCTACAATGAGCAGTTCTTC
CASSSTGGVYNEQFF
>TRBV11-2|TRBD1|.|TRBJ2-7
TGTGCCAGCAGCCAAACCGGGACAGGCTACGAGCAGTACTTC
CASSQTGTGYEQYF
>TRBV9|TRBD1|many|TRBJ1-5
TGTGCCAGTGGACAGGGGACTCAGCCCCAGCATTTT
CASGQGTQPQHF
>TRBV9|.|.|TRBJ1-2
TGTGCCAGCAGCGGGGGGTCAAAATATGGCTACACCTTC
CASSGGSKYGYTF
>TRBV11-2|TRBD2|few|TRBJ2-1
TGTGCCAGCAGCCGGACTAGCTTCAATGAGCAGTTCTTC
CASSRTSFNEQFF
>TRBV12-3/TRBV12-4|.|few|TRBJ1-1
TGTGCCAGCAGATTAGGGGGGAGCACTGAAGCTTTCTTT
CASRLGGSTEAFF
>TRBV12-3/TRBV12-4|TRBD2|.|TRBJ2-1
TGTGCCAGCTGTTTAGCGAAGTCCGGGCTAGCGGGACGTAATGAGCAGTTCTTC
CASCLAKSGLAGRNEQFF
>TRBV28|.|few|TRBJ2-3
TGTGCCAGCAGCCCCGACCCAGCTGGGAATACGCAGTATTTT
CASSPDPAGNTQYF
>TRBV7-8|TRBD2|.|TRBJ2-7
TGTGCCAGCAGCTCTCTAGCGGGAGTGGTCTACGAGCAGTACTTC
CASSSLAGVVYEQYF
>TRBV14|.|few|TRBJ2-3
TGTGCCAGCAGCCGTCTGAGGACCACAGATACGCAGTATTTT
CASSRLRTTDTQYF
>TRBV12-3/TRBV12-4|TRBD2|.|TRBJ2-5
TGTGCCAGCAGTTTTAGCGGCGGGAGGGCGGAGACCCAGTACTTC
CASSFSGGRAETQYF
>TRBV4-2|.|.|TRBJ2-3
TGTGCCAGCAGCCGAACCGGGACTTCAGCGACAGATACGCAGTATTTT
CASSRTGTSATDTQYF
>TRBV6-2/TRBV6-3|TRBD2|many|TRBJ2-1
TGTGCCAGCAGTTACGCCCTCCTAGCGGGAAATGAGCAGTTCTTC
CASSYALLAGNEQFF
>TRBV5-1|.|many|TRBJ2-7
TGTGCCAGCAGTTTGGGCCAGGGAGTCTACGAGCAGTACTTC
CASSLGQGVYEQYF
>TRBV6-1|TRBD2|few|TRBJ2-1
TGTGCCAGCAGTGAAGTACTAGCGGGAGTTACGCAGTTCTTC
CASSEVLAGVTQFF
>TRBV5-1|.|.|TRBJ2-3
TGCGCCAGCAGCGCCTGGAGGACCCCACCAGATACGCAGTATTTT
CASSAWRTPPDTQYF
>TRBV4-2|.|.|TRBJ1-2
TGTGCCAGCAGCCAAGATCCCGGACCCCTTAACTATGGCTACACCTTC
CASSQDPGPLNYGYTF
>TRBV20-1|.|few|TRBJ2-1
TGCAGTGCCTCACCGCAGGAGGACTCCTACAATGAGCAGTTCTTC
CSASPQEDSYNEQFF
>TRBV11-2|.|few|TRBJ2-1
TGTGCCAGCAGCTTTTCCCGCGGGATAGGGCTGTTCTTC
CASSFSRGIGLFF
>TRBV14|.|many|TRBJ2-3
TGTGCCAGCAGCCAAGACGGGACTGGGAACACAGATACGCAGTATTTT
CASSQDGTGNTDTQYF
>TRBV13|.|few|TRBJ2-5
TGTGCCAGCAGCCTCGGGACTCCGGAGACCCAGTACTTC
CASSLGTPETQYF
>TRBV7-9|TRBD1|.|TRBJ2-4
TGTGCCAGCTGCCTACACGGGACAGATAAAAACATTCAGTACTTC
CASCLHGTDKNIQYF
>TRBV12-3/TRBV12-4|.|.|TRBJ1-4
TGTGCCAGCAGGCCTATAGAGGGGTCTTTGACGAAACTGTTTTTT
CASRPIEGSLTKLFF
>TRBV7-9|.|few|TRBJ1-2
TGTGCCAGCAGCCCTGCTCCGGGGCAGGGCTATGGCTACACCTTC
CASSPAPGQGYGYTF
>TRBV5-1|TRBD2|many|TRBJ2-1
TGCGCCAGCAGCCCTTCTAGCGGGGCCTCCTACAATGAGCAGTTCTTC
CASSPSSGASYNEQFF
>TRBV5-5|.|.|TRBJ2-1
TGTGCCAGCAGCCCGGAGCTGTACAATGAGCAGTTCTTC
CASSPELYNEQFF
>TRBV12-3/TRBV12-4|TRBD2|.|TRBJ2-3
TGTGCCTTCTCCACCCCTATAGCGGGGGGGCCGTTTTGGCATACGCAGTATTTT
CAFSTPIAGGPFWHTQYF
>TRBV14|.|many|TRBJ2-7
TGTGCCAGCAGCCAGGTGGGAGAGCAGTACTTC
CASSQVGEQYF
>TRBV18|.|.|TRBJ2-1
TGTGCCAGCTCACCACTTCGTGGAGGGGGTATAAGACCTTACAATGAGCAGTTCTTC
CASSPLRGGGIRPYNEQFF
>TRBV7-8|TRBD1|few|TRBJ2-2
TGTGCCAGCAGCTTATCGCCGGGACAGAGTTCGTACACCGGGGAGCTGTTTTTT
CASSLSPGQSSYTGELFF
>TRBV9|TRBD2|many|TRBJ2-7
TGTGCCAGCAGCGCGACTAGCGGAACCTACGAGCAGTACTTC
CASSATSGTYEQYF
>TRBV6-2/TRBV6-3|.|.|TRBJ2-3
TGTGCCAGCAGACACACAGATACGCAGTATTTT
CASRHTDTQYF
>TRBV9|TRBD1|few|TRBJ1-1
TGTGCCAGCAGCTCCCGGACAGGGGGCCTGACTGAAGCTTTCTTT
CASSSRTGGLTEAFF
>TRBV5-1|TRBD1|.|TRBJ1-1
TGCGCCAGCAGCTTGGATGGCCGCCCGACAGGGGGGGCTGAAGCTTTCTTT
CASSLDGRPTGGAEAFF
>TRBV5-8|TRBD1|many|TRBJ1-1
TGTGCCAGCAGCAAGGACAGGGGGAACACTGAAGCTTTCTTT
CASSKDRGNTEAFF
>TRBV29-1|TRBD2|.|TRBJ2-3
TGCAGCGTCCCGATAGCATGGACTAGCGGGAGAACAGATACGCAGTATTTT
CSVPIAWTSGRTDTQYF
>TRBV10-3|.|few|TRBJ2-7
TGTGCCATCAGTGCCCCAGGAGGGGGTTACGAGCAGTACTTC
CAISAPGGGYEQYF
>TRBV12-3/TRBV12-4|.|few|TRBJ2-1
TGTGCCAGCAGTTTTCGTCAGGGTTATGAGCAGTTCTTC
CASSFRQGYEQFF
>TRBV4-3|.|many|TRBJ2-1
TGCGCCAGCAGCCAAGTGTGGGGGCCGTACAATGAGCAGTTCTTC
CASSQVWGPYNEQFF
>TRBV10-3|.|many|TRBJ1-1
TGTGCCATCAGGCTATATATGAACACTGAAGCTTTCTTT
CAIRLYMNTEAFF